This TCR beta chain was identified in a study of response to subunit inactivated influenza vaccine. Study results and limitations: The authors offered the suggestion that each seasonal influenza vaccination recruits few new T cells.

TCRdb processed the RT-PCR reads anew with MiXCR; each CDR3 protein has one entry. Here the sample spans hundreds of thousands of distinct CDR3 sequences, roughly 13% being singletons. The CDR3 consists of 15 residues. Trimming cost V 0 bases and J 1 base, with 9 bases left between them. The V gene's germline CDR1 is SEHNR and CDR2 FQNEAQ (reference sequence). The table lists this clonotype with a count of one. Its antigen is currently unknown. The sequenced sample was PBMCs from blood, obtained 45 days after vaccination. The chain joins TRBV7-9 to TRBJ1-1; D not certain. The sequence was obtained from a man aged 45-60 years who received an inactivated influenza vaccine. The CDR3 coding sequence is TGTGCCAGCAGCTTAGCGGGGTACTCGAACACTGAAGCTTTCTTT. Protein: CASSLAGYSNTEAFF.